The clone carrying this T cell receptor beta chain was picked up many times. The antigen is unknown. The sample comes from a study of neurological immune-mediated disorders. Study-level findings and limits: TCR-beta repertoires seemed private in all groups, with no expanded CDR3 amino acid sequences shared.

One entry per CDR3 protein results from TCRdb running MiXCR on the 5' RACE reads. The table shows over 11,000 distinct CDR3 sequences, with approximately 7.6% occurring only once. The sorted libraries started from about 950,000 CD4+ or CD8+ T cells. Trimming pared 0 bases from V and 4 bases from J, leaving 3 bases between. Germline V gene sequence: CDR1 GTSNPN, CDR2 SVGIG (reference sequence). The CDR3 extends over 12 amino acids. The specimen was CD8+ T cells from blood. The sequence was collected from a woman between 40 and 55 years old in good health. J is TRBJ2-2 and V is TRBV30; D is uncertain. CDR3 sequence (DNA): TGTGCCTGGAGTGTAGTCACCGGGGAGCTGTTTTTT. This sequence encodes CAWSVVTGELFF.